Shown below are 25 T cell receptor beta chains from a single sample sequenced in a study of blood T cells in healthy people across ages. A second PCR of 7 to 11 cycles used a sample-barcoded 5' primer and a J-beta primer mix. In TCRdb, the 5' RACE reads were re-called with MiXCR into one record per CDR3 protein. The profile shows 1.5 million to 2 million distinct CDR3 sequences, roughly a third of them singletons. The sequenced sample was blood. Source of these receptors: a woman younger than 45 in good health.

There are a few counts of this clonotype. This sequence joins TRBV6-1 and TRBJ2-2; D is ambiguous. Trimming stripped 7 bases from V and 5 bases from J, with 11 bases between. The germline gives CDR1 MNHNS, CDR2 SASEGT. The CDR3 sequence is 13 residues long. The CDR3 DNA follows: TGTGCCAGCACTGGTTATGGTACCGGGGAGCTGTTTTTT. This sequence encodes CASTGYGTGELFF.

On this clonotype itself: A junction end diverges from the germline sequence, so it may reflect a read error. This chain uses TRBV12-3 or TRBV12-4 with TRBJ2-4; 9 positions agree with TRBD2. The CDR3 has 19 residues. Here the CDR3 DNA reads TGTGCCCGCAGTATAGGAGGGACTAGCTTGCTTACAGCCAAAAACATTCAGTACTTC. Translation gives CARSIGGTSLLTAKNIQYF.

This clonotype occurred once. The rearrangement links TRBV20-1 to TRBJ2-5, with TRBD2 identical over 7 bases. Germline V lookup: CDR1 DFQATT, CDR2 SNEGSKA (reference sequence). This CDR3 contains 13 residues. Trimming cost V 5 bases and J 11 bases; bases outside gene matches: 14. The CDR3 region has the DNA TGCAGTGCTCCAATAAAGCCGGGGGGTGAGCAGTACTTC. As protein: CSAPIKPGGEQYF.

A remark on this clonotype: One end of the junction is discordant with germline, which a read error may explain. The chain combines TRBV6-2 or TRBV6-3 with TRBJ2-3; no clear D. The germline CDR1 and CDR2 sequences are MNHEY and SVGEGT. CDR3 length equals 18 residues. CDR3 DNA sequence: TGTGCCTGCAGTTACGGGTTAGTGCGAAGGGCTAGCACAGATACGCAGTATTTT. It codes for CACSYGLVRRASTDTQYF.

At least ten counts were recorded for this clonotype. The J gene is TRBJ2-1, the V gene TRBV7-2; D is uncertain. Trimming removed 1 base at V and 4 bases at J, with 8 bases between. The CDR3 extends over 14 amino acids. From germline, CDR1 is SGHTA and CDR2 FQGNSA. CDR3 nucleotides: TGTGCCAGCAGCTTAGTAGCCGAATACAATGAGCAGTTCTTC. It is translated as CASSLVAEYNEQFF.

This clonotype was seen more than once but under ten times. V gene TRBV7-2 combines with J gene TRBJ1-6, with TRBD1 matching 9 bases. Germline V gives CDR1 SGHTA, CDR2 FQGNSA. V was pared by 5 bases and J by 6 bases, with 17 bases of the junction left unmatched. CDR3 size: 19 residues. CDR3 protein: CASSPTGQGLAFSNSPLHF. DNA of the CDR3: TGTGCCAGCAGCCCTACGGGACAGGGACTTGCCTTTTCTAATTCACCCCTCCACTTT.

This clonotype was counted a few times. The chain carries TRBV5-1 and TRBJ1-5; 7 nucleotides agree with TRBD1. Germline values: CDR1 SGHRS, CDR2 YFSETQ. This CDR3 is built from 16 residues. The V gene end was trimmed by 5 bases and the J gene end by 1 base; junction bases not matched to a gene: 9. CDR3 sequence reads: CASSEGAASSNQPQHF. In nucleotides, the CDR3 is TGCGCCAGCAGTGAGGGGGCGGCGAGCAGCAATCAGCCCCAGCATTTT. The full variable domain, completed using reference TRBV5-1 and TRBJ1-5, is KAGVTQTPRYLIKTRGQQVTLSCSPISGHRSVSWYQQTPGQGLQFLFEYFSETQRNKGNFPGRFSGRQFSNSRSEMNVSTLELGDSALYLCASSEGAASSNQPQHFGDGTRLSIL.

The V and J genes are TRBV5-1 and TRBJ2-3, with D hard to call. Per germline, CDR1 SGHRS and CDR2 YFSETQ. V was shortened by 0 bases and J by 5 bases, with 10 bases between the two germline ends. The CDR3 covers 14 residues. The CDR3: CASSLASLGDTQYF. DNA of the CDR3: TGCGCCAGCAGCTTGGCGTCACTCGGAGATACGCAGTATTTT.

This clonotype was seen only a few times. This chain joins TRBV5-1 and TRBJ2-1; 9 bases are shared with TRBD2. The CDR3 has 16 residues. The germline gives CDR1 SGHRS, CDR2 YFSETQ. With V trimmed by 0 bases and J by 5 bases, 6 bases remained unmatched. Written as DNA, the CDR3 is TGCGCCAGCAGCTTGGTGTCTAGCGGGGCAAACAATGAGCAGTTCTTC. Translation gives CASSLVSSGANNEQFF.

There are many counts of this clonotype. This rearrangement joins TRBV4-1 to TRBJ2-1; 9 positions match TRBD2. CDR1 is MGHRA and CDR2 is YSYEKL in the germline V gene. The J segment lost 7 bases and the V segment lost 1 base, leaving 5 bases of the junction unmatched. This CDR3 is built from 15 residues. The CDR3 here is CASSQVWTSVNEQFF. For the CDR3, the DNA is TGCGCCAGCAGCCAAGTGTGGACTAGCGTTAATGAGCAGTTCTTC.

The CDR3 loop is CASTSGGEGQYF. CDR3 bases: TGTGCCAGCACGAGCGGGGGGGAGGGCCAGTACTTC. The V gene is TRBV6-2 or TRBV6-3, the J gene TRBJ2-5; 10 bases align to TRBD2. The length of the CDR3 is 12 residues. J was trimmed by 10 bases and V by 7 bases; bases with no gene match: 6. Germline V gene data show CDR1 as MNHEY and CDR2 as SVGEGT.

This clonotype has only a few counts. The chain recombines TRBV12-3 or TRBV12-4 with TRBJ1-2; possible D gene TRBD1, 6 bases. V was trimmed by 7 bases and J by 5 bases, leaving 11 bases between them. This CDR3 has 12 amino acids. For the CDR3, the DNA is TGTGCCAGCAACAACAGGGAGTATGGCTACACCTTC. Its protein is CASNNREYGYTF.

This clonotype appeared a few times. The chain uses TRBV29-1 and TRBJ2-2, with unresolved D. V gave up 5 bases and J gave up 6 bases, with 19 bases separating them. The CDR3 is 15 amino acids. Germline V gives CDR1 SQVTM, CDR2 ANQGSEA. The CDR3 DNA sequence: TGCAGCGTTTTCTCTTACGTCCCCGTTCCCGGGGAGCTGTTTTTT. Its translation is CSVFSYVPVPGELFF.

This clonotype was seen more than once but under ten times. The rearrangement joins TRBV20-1 to TRBJ1-2; D is ambiguous. This CDR3 contains 15 residues. The germline V gene encodes CDR1 DFQATT and CDR2 SNEGSKA (reference sequence). Trimming took 6 bases from V and 4 from J, leaving 21 bases between them. CDR3 DNA sequence: TGCAGTGCCTCGACGCCCCAGGTCAAAGGCTATGGCTACACCTTC. As protein: CSASTPQVKGYGYTF.

This sequence joins TRBV6-1 and TRBJ2-6; no firm D call. The CDR3 contains 15 residues. CDR1 is MNHNS, CDR2 SASEGT, per germline. Trimming shortened V by 2 bases and J by 2 bases, and 7 bases separated the two germline ends. The CDR3 reads CASSERRTGANVLTF. The DNA for the CDR3 is TGTGCCAGCAGTGAACGACGGACTGGGGCCAACGTCCTGACTTTC.

Notes on this clonotype: Possible read error: a much larger clone is one base away. The rearrangement uses TRBV20-1 and TRBJ2-7; D is perhaps TRBD1 or TRBD2 (6 bases each). Deletions cut 6 bases from V and 3 bases from J, with 15 bases between. Per the germline V gene, CDR1 is DFQATT and CDR2 is SNEGSKA (reference sequence). The CDR3 is 13 residues long. In nucleotides, the CDR3 is TGCAGTGCCCCCGTAGGGGGGAACTACGAGCAGTACTTC. This gives the protein CSAPVGGNYEQYF.

This clonotype was seen many times. The chain employs TRBV29-1 and TRBJ2-3, with 13 bases lining up with TRBD2. The germline V gene has CDR1 SQVTM and CDR2 ANQGSEA. This CDR3 contains 14 residues. The trim removed 4 bases at V and 3 bases at J, leaving 1 base unmatched. For the CDR3, the DNA is TGCAGCGTTGGACTAGCGGGAGGAACAGATACGCAGTATTTT. Encoded protein: CSVGLAGGTDTQYF.

The chain uses TRBV20-1 and TRBJ2-7; D might be TRBD2 (5 bases). The CDR3 runs 12 residues. Deletions cut 0 bases from V and 7 bases from J, with 10 bases between. CDR1 and CDR2 from the germline V gene are DFQATT and SNEGSKA (reference sequence). CDR3 DNA: TGCAGTGCTAGAGATCCCGGGAAGGAGCAGTACTTC. It is translated as CSARDPGKEQYF.

In regard to this clonotype: This sequence may be a read error, since a much larger clone differs from it by one base. This rearrangement joins TRBV5-1 to TRBJ2-1, with 10 bases aligning to TRBD1. This CDR3 spans 20 amino acids. Germline V gene data show CDR1 as SGHRS and CDR2 as YFSETQ. The V segment lost 5 bases and the J segment 2 bases; nucleotides outside the gene matches: 19. The CDR3 DNA reads TGCGCCAGCAGTTGGCCGGGACAGGGGCCCACTACGACCCCCTACAATGAGCAGTTCTTC. Translation gives CASSWPGQGPTTTPYNEQFF.

The chain employs TRBV2 and TRBJ2-5; the D gene is possibly TRBD2 (7 bases). With 7 bases removed from V and 4 bases from J, the gap between germline ends came to 13 bases. There are 13 residues in the CDR3. CDR1 is SNHLY, CDR2 FYNNEI, per germline. The CDR3 DNA reads TGTGCCAGCACGTGGGGGGGGCGAGAGACCCAGTACTTC. Amino acids: CASTWGGRETQYF. Together with reference TRBV2 and TRBJ2-5, the CDR3 gives the full variable domain: EPEVTQTPSHQVTQMGQEVILRCVPISNHLYFYWYRQILGQKVEFLVSFYNNEISEKSEIFDDQFSVERPDGSNFTLKIRSTKLEDSAMYFCASTWGGRETQYFGPGTRLLVL.

This clonotype turned up a few times. J is TRBJ2-1 and V is TRBV3-1; the match to TRBD2 covers 8 bases. The CDR3 is 15 amino acids. CDR1 is LGHDT and CDR2 is YNNKEL in the germline V gene (reference sequence). Trimming cost V 4 bases and J 7 bases; bases outside gene matches: 9. This chain's CDR3 is CASSLTPGLDNEQFF. The DNA of the CDR3 is TGTGCCAGCAGCCTTACCCCGGGACTAGATAATGAGCAGTTCTTC.

There are a few counts of this clonotype. This chain links TRBV7-9 with TRBJ2-1; D gene unclear. The CDR3 extends over 15 amino acids. Germline CDR1 reads SEHNR; CDR2 reads FQNEAQ (reference sequence). The germline V and J ends were trimmed by 5 bases and 1 base, with 12 bases remaining between them. The DNA of the CDR3 is TGTGCCAGCAGCAAGGACCTATTATCCTACAATGAGCAGTTCTTC. Its protein is CASSKDLLSYNEQFF.

The CDR3 reads CASSQGPGLSSYEQYF. The CDR3 coding sequence is TGCGCCAGCAGCCAAGGCCCGGGACTATCGTCCTACGAGCAGTACTTC. The V gene is TRBV4-1, the J gene TRBJ2-7, with 7 bases fitting TRBD2. CDR3 length: 16 amino acids. In germline, CDR1 is MGHRA, CDR2 YSYEKL. V was pared by 1 base and J by 1 base, with 7 bases of the junction left unmatched.

The chain combines TRBV6-2 or TRBV6-3 with TRBJ2-1; 8 nucleotides align to TRBD1. Germline V gene data show CDR1 as MNHEY and CDR2 as SVGEGT. This CDR3 is built from 16 residues. V trimming: 6 bases; J trimming: 7 bases; junction bases outside the gene matches: 14. The CDR3: CASSRQGARVNNEQFF. The DNA for the CDR3 is TGTGCCAGCAGCCGCCAGGGGGCTAGGGTAAATAATGAGCAGTTCTTC.

There are a few counts of this clonotype. J is TRBJ1-2 and V is TRBV18, with a tentative D call TRBD1 (5 bases). Germline V gene sequence: CDR1 KGHSH, CDR2 LQKENI. V was clipped by 5 bases and J by 2 bases, with 9 bases between them. CDR3 length: 13 residues. The CDR3 region is CASSEDKNYGYTF. In DNA form, the CDR3 reads TGTGCCAGCTCAGAGGACAAGAACTATGGCTACACCTTC.